The TCR beta chain under discussion was sequenced for a study of cytomegalovirus exposure and HLA in healthy donors. Looking at the study overall: Researchers found that around 80% of under 450 genotyped donors fell within the Caucasian-associated ancestry cluster.

Findings and caveats of the study: For most subjects, TCR beta sequences were reported to predict HLA-A and HLA-B alleles with accuracy. Later analysis identified a missense DCLRE1C variant that was linked to TCR beta V- and J-gene trimming. Rarity held for most TCR sequences, but there were some public TCRs that occurred in many donors.

Comments on this clone: What it binds is unknown.

The V end lost 4 bases, the J end lost 3 bases, and 31 bases lay between the germline ends. Germline V gives CDR1 MDHEN, CDR2 SYDVKM. This CDR3 is 20 amino acids long. With 60 Vbeta and 13 Jbeta primers, the PCR was carried out. Some clones are missing from TCRdb's copy, which holds only in-frame ones; the method was immunoSEQ multiplex PCR. The sample contains 70,000 or so clones, roughly 82% of which appear only once. This clonotype originated in a young man in good health and CMV-seronegative. Sequencing was performed on PBMCs. The chain joins TRBV28 to TRBJ2-7, with a weak D call TRBD2 (9 bases). In DNA, the CDR3 is TGTGCCAGCAGTTCCTACCCGGACAGGGTTGTGTCTAGCGGGATCTACGAGCAGTACTTC. The encoded protein is CASSSYPDRVVSSGIYEQYF.